The source of this TCR beta chain is a study of cytomegalovirus exposure and HLA in healthy donors. Whole-study context: Some 91 million unique TCRs from HLA-typed donors were held in an early release of data.

Findings and caveats of the study: In vitro confirmation showed three CMV-associated chains to be CMV antigen specific. Sequencing probably produced one cluster of sequence variants that were highly shared.

CDR1 and CDR2 (germline): SGHNT, YYREEE (reference sequence). The V end was cut by 5 bases, the J end by 3 bases, with 16 bases between. This CDR3 has 15 residues. Vbeta (60) and Jbeta (13) primers were used in the PCR. In the original workflow: An analysis performed later counted 81 million or so unique TCR beta chains (roughly 11 million of them shared). Clones were read by immunoSEQ multiplex PCR, and TCRdb kept only the in-frame ones, dropping some. The DNA was the basis for D and trimming; V, J and clone size are from that table. The top ten hold 1.5% to 2% of the sample, which has some 180,000 clones, about three quarters seen once. As for this clone: Its antigen is not known.

Sequencing was carried out using PBMCs. The source of this sequence is a man aged 18 to 29 in good health and CMV-seronegative. The rearrangement uses TRBV5-4 and TRBJ2-3; tentative D call: TRBD2 (7 bases). As DNA, the CDR3 is TGTGCCAGCAGTAGGGGGGGGGTTGTAACAGATACGCAGTATTTT. It encodes CASSRGGVVTDTQYF. Drawing the rest from reference TRBV5-4 and TRBJ2-3, the complete variable domain is ETGVTQSPTHLIKTRGQQVTLRCSSQSGHNTVSWYQQALGQGPQFIFQYYREEENGRGNFPPRFSGLQFPNYSSELNVNALELDDSALYLCASSRGGVVTDTQYFGPGTRLTVL.